This record concerns one T cell receptor (beta chain) sequence. This clonotype was observed at least ten times. Its specific antigen is unknown. No base quality values were provided; no much bigger clone lies one nucleotide off. This sample was included in a study of T-cell reconstitution after alpha-beta-depleted transplantation in children (dated by TCRdb to the mid-2010s). Turning to the overall study: T-cell immune reconstitution after TCRalphabeta/CD19-depleted allogeneic hematopoietic cell transplantation in children was quantitatively tracked in the study by means of TCR repertoire profiling. Results and caveats for the whole study, not just this receptor: Hyperexpanded clone frequencies declined over subsequent months; after one year, T-cell counts and TCRbeta diversity were mostly attributed to newly produced T cells. The apparently early recovery of alphabetaT-cell counts about two months after transplant reportedly depended on only several hundred rapidly expanded clones that came from non-depleted graft cells. The high TCRbeta diversity at day 60 in some patients was ascribed to recipient T cells and intrathymic progenitors that had survived conditioning.

The CDR3, from cysteine to phenylalanine, totals 11 residues. Just CDR3 DNA is preserved here, 33 bases in frame from base 1. V lost 3 bases and J lost 6 bases; the stretch between them is 7 bases long. Sequences SQVTM (CDR1) and ANQGSEA (CDR2) are obtained from the germline V gene. Libraries were made using PCR. Sequencing instrument: Illumina HiSeq 2500. To normalize quantification of the TCRbeta repertoire, the TCR libraries were built with molecular barcoding that relied on unique molecular identifiers. TCRdb took the public reads, trimmed them with fastp at Q25, ran MiXCR for clone calling and kept in-frame beta chains. Entries are consolidated by CDR3 protein sequence, retaining the most common genes and DNA. The table for this sample lists 100,000 to 120,000 distinct CDR3 sequences; approximately 6.4% of them were counted only once. Approximately 25% of the sample is held by the ten biggest clonotypes.

According to the study, the label for this sample's treatment or condition signals: allogeneic hematopoietic cell transplantation with graft depleted of TCRalphabeta T cells and CD19 B cells. Transplant recipients were children who received TCRalphabeta/CD19-depleted allogeneic hematopoietic cell grafts. Sequences were derived from PBMCs, mostly from graft donor cells, sampled 360 days after TCRalphabeta/CD19-depleted stem cell transplant. The chain uses TRBV29-1 and TRBJ2-3; TRBD1 might be the D gene, on 6 matching bases. The TCR originated in a male patient aged 2 to 9 who had a stem cell transplant for acute lymphoblastic leukemia, so the T cells may come from the graft donor. In nucleotides, the sequence is TGCAGCGTTGACAGGGGTGATACGCAGTATTTT. This codes for CSVDRGDTQYF.